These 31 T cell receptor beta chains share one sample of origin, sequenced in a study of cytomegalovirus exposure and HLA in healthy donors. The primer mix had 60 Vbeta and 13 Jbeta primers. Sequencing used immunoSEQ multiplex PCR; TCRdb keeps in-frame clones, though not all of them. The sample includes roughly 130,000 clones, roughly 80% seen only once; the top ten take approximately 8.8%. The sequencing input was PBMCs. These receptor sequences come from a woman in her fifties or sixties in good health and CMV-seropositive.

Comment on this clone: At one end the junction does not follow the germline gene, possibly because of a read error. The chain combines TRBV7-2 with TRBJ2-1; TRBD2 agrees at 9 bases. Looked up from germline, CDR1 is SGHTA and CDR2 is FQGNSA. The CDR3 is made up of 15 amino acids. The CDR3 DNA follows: TGTGCCAGCAGCTCTTCCGGGACTAGCTACGATGAGCAGTTCTTC. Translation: CASSSSGTSYDEQFF.

The CDR3 loop reads CASSQASGNSYNSPLHF. In nucleotides, the CDR3 is TGCGCCAGCAGCCAAGCCTCAGGCAACTCCTATAATTCACCCCTCCACTTT. The rearrangement uses TRBV4-3 and TRBJ1-6; unclear D gene. The CDR3 contains 17 residues. Trimming removed 1 base at V and 0 bases at J, with 10 bases between. Germline lookup yields CDR1 LGHNA and CDR2 YSLEER.

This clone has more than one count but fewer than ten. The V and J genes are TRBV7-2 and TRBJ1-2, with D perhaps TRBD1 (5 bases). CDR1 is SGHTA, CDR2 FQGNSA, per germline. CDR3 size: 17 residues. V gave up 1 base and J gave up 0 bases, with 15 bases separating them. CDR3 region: CASSLGPDRSSNYGYTF. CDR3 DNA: TGTGCCAGCAGCTTAGGTCCCGACAGATCCTCTAACTATGGCTACACCTTC.

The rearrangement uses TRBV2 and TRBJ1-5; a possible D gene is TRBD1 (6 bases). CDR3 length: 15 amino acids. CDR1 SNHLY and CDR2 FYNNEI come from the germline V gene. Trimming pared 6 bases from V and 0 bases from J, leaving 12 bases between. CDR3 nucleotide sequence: TGTGCCAGCAGCCTGGGACAACTTAGCAATCAGCCCCAGCATTTT. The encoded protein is CASSLGQLSNQPQHF.

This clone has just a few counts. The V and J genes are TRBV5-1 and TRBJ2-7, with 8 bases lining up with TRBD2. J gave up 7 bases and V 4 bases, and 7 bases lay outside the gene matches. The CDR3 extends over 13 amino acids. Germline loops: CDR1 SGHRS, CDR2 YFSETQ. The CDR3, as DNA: TGCGCCAGCAGCCCCGATTCGGGGGGGGAGCAGTACTTC. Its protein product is CASSPDSGGEQYF. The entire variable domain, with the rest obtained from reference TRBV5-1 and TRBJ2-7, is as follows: KAGVTQTPRYLIKTRGQQVTLSCSPISGHRSVSWYQQTPGQGLQFLFEYFSETQRNKGNFPGRFSGRQFSNSRSEMNVSTLELGDSALYLCASSPDSGGEQYFGPGTRLTVT.

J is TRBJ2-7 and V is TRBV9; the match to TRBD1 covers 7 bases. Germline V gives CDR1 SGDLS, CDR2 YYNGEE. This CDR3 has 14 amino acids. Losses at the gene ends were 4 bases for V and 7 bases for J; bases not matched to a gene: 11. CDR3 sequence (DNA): TGTGCCAGCAGCCCCCGAGACAGGGTACGGGAGCAGTACTTC. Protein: CASSPRDRVREQYF.

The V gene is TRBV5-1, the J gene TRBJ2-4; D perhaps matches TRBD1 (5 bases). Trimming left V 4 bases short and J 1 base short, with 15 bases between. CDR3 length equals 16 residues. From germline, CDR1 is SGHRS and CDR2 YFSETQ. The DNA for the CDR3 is TGCGCCAGCAGCCCCAGGGCAGGGTTGGCCAAAAACATTCAGTACTTC. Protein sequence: CASSPRAGLAKNIQYF.

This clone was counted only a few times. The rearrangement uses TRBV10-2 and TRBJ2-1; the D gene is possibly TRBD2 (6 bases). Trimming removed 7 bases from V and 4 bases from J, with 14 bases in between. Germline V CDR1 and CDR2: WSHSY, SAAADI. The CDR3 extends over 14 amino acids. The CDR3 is CASTPSGGYNEQFF. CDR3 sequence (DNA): TGCGCCAGCACCCCATCCGGGGGTTACAATGAGCAGTTCTTC.

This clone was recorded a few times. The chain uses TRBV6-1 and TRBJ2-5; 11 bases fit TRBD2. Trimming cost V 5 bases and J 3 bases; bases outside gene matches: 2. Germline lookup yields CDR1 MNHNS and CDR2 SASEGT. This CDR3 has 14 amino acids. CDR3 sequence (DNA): TGTGCCAGCAGTATTAGCGGGGGGGAAGAGACCCAGTACTTC. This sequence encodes CASSISGGEETQYF.

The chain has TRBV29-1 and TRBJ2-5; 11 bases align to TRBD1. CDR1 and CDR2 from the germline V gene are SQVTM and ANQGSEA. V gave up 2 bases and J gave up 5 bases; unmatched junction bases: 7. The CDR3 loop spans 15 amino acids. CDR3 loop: CSVETGQGELETQYF. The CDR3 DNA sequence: TGCAGCGTTGAAACGGGACAGGGGGAACTGGAGACCCAGTACTTC.

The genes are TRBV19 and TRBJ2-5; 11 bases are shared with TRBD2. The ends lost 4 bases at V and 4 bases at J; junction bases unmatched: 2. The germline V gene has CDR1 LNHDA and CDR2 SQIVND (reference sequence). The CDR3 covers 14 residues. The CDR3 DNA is TGTGCCAGTAGTAGTAGCGGGGGGGTAGAGACCCAGTACTTC. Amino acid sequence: CASSSSGGVETQYF.

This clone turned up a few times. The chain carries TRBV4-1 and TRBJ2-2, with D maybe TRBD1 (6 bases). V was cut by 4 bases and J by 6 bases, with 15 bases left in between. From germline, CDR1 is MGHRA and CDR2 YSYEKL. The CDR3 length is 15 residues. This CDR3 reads CASSPPRTGPGELFF. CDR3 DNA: TGCGCCAGCAGCCCCCCGAGAACAGGGCCCGGGGAGCTGTTTTTT.

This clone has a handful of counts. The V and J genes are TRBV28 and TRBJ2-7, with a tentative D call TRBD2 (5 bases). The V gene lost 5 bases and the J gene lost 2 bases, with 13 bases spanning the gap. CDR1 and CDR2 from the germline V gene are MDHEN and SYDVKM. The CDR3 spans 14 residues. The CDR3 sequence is CASSLTRATYEQYF. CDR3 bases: TGTGCCAGCAGTCTGACGAGGGCGACCTACGAGCAGTACTTC.

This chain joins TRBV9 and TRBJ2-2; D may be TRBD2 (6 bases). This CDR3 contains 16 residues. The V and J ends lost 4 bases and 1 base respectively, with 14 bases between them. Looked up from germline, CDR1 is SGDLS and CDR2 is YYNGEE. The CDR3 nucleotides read TGTGCCAGCAGCCCCCCGGGACTCATGAACACCGGGGAGCTGTTTTTT. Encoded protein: CASSPPGLMNTGELFF.

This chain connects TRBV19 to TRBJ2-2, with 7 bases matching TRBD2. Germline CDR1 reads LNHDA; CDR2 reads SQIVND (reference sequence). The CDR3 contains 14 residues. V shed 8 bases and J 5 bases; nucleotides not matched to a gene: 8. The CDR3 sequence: CASQRLAETGELFF. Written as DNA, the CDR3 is TGTGCCAGTCAGAGACTAGCAGAAACCGGGGAGCTGTTTTTT. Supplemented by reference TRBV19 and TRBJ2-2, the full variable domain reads DGGITQSPKYLFRKEGQNVTLSCEQNLNHDAMYWYRQDPGQGLRLIYYSQIVNDFQKGDIAEGYSVSREKKESFPLTVTSAQKNPTAFYLCASQRLAETGELFFGEGSRLTVL.

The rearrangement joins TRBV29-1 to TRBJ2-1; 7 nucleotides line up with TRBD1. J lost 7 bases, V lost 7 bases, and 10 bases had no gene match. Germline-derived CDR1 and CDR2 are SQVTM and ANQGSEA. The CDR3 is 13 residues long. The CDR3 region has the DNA TGCAGCGAGTCACAGGGGCCCCGAAATGAGCAGTTCTTC. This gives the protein CSESQGPRNEQFF.

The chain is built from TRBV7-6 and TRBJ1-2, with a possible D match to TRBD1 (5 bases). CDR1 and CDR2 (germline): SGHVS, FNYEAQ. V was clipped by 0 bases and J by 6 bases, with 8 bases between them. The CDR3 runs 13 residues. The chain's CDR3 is CASSLAQGHGYTF. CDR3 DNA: TGTGCCAGCAGCTTAGCTCAGGGCCATGGCTACACCTTC.

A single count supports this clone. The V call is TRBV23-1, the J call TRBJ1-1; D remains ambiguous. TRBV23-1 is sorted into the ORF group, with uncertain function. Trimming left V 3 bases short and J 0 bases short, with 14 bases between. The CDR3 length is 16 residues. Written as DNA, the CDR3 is TGCGCCAGCAGTCAGGGTGTTGCGGCGATGAACACTGAAGCTTTCTTT. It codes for CASSQGVAAMNTEAFF.

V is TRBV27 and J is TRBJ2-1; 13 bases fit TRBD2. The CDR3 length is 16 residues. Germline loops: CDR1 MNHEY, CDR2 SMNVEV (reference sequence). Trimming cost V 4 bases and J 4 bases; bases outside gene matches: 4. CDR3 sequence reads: CASSSTSGGPYNEQFF. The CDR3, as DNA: TGTGCCAGCAGTTCGACTAGCGGGGGGCCGTACAATGAGCAGTTCTTC.

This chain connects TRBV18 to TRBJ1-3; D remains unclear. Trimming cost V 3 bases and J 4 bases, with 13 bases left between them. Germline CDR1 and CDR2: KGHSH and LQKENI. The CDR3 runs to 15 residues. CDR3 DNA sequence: TGTGCCAGCTCACCGAGTCCTTCGGGGGGAAACACCATATATTTT. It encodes CASSPSPSGGNTIYF.

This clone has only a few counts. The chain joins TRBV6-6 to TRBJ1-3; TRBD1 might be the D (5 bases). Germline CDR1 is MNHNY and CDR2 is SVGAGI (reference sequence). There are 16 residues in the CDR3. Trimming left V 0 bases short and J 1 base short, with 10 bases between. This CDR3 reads CASSYSEGKSGNTIYF. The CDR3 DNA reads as TGTGCCAGCAGTTACTCGGAGGGGAAATCTGGAAACACCATATATTTT.

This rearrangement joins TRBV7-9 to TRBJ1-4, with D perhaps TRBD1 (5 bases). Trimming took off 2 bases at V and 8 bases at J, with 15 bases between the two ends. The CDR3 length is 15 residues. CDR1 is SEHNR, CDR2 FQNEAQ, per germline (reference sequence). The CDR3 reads CASSLSRAEREKLFF. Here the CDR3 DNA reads TGTGCCAGCAGCTTAAGCAGGGCGGAAAGGGAAAAACTGTTTTTT.

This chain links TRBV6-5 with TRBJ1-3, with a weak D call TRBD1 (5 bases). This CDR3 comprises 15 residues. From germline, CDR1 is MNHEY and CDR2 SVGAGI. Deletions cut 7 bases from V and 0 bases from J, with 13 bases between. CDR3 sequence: CASIGSGDSGNTIYF. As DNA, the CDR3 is TGTGCCAGCATTGGGTCGGGGGACTCTGGAAACACCATATATTTT.

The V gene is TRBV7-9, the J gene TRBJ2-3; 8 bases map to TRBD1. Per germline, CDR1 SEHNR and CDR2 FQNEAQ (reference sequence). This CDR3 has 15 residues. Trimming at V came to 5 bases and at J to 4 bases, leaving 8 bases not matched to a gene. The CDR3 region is CASSLDRENADTQYF. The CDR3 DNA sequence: TGTGCCAGCAGCCTGGACAGGGAAAACGCAGATACGCAGTATTTT.

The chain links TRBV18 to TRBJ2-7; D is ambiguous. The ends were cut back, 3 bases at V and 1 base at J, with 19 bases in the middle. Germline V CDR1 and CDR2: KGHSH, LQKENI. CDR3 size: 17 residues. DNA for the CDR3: TGTGCCAGCTCACCCTCACGTCCCAGGCCCGCTTCCTACGAGCAGTACTTC. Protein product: CASSPSRPRPASYEQYF.

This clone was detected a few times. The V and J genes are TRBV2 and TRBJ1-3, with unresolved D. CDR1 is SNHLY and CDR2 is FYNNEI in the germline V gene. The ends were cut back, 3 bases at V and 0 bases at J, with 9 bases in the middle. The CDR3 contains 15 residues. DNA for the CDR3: TGTGCCAGCAGTGAGTACGCACACTCTGGAAACACCATATATTTT. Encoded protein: CASSEYAHSGNTIYF.

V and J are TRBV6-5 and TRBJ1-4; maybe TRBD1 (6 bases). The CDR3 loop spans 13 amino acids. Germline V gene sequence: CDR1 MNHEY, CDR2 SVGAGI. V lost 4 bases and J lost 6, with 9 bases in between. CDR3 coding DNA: TGTGCCAGCAGTTCTCCAGGGGATGAAAAACTGTTTTTT. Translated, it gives CASSSPGDEKLFF.

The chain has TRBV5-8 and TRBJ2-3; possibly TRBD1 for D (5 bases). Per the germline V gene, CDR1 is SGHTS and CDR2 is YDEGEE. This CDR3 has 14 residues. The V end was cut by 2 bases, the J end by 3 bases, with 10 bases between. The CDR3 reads CASSLDSGTDTQYF. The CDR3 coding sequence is TGTGCCAGCAGCTTAGACAGTGGAACAGATACGCAGTATTTT.

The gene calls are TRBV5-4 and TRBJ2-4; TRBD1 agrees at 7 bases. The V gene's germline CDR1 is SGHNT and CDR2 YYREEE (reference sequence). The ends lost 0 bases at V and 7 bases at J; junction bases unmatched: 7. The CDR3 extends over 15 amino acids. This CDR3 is CASSLEGALGNIQYF. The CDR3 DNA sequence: TGTGCCAGCAGCTTGGAGGGGGCTTTGGGGAACATTCAGTACTTC.

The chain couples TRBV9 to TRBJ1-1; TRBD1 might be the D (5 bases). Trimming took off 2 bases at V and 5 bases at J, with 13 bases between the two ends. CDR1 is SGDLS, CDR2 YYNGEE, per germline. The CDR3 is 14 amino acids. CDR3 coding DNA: TGTGCCAGCAGCGTTCGGCCCGGGGGGACTGAAGCTTTCTTT. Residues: CASSVRPGGTEAFF.

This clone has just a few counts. CDR3 bases: TGTGCCAGCAATGGTAGGGACAGGGGTGAAGCTTTCTTT. Protein sequence: CASNGRDRGEAFF. The chain is built from TRBV28 and TRBJ1-1; TRBD1 matches at 10 bases. The CDR3 loop spans 13 amino acids. V shed 7 bases and J 7 bases; nucleotides not matched to a gene: 6. From germline, CDR1 is MDHEN and CDR2 SYDVKM.